This T cell receptor (beta chain) was documented in a study of human T cells and chemical hapten exposure. Study as a whole: Skin of the upper inner arm, around 2 cm by around 2 cm, received 2% DPC for sensitization.

Trimming cost V 8 bases and J 0 bases, with 8 bases left between them. The CDR3 totals 14 residues. The time point denotes: pre-sensitization, week 0. Treatment meaning: therapeutic diphenylcyclopropenone sensitization with weekly scalp DPC. Whole blood, unfractionated, served as the material for total RNA extraction. This clonotype is a singleton in its sample. Its antigen is as yet unknown. TCRdb recomputed calls from the RACE reads with MiXCR, one row per CDR3 protein. The sample lists 280,000 or so distinct CDR3 sequences; around 7% were seen once. Study outcomes and limitations: In the PT1 data, expanded TCR counts showed a positive correlation with patch test score.

The gene calls are TRBV12-3 or TRBV12-4 and TRBJ2-6, with D unresolved. The sequence was collected from a man between 18 and 35 years old with alopecia areata. Some clones in this sample may be carry-over from other donors' samples. Sequences were derived from whole blood, sampled in connection with sensitization to the hapten diphenylcyclopropenone (DPC). DNA of the CDR3: TGTGCCAGCGCTAGAGACTCTGGGGCCAACGTCCTGACTTTC. Protein product: CASARDSGANVLTF.